This entry describes one T cell receptor beta chain. Its antigen is unknown. Primers: 60 Vbeta forward and 13 Jbeta reverse. In the authors' workflow: It was a later analysis that counted roughly 80 million unique TCR beta chains, of which around 11 million were shared. Sequenced by immunoSEQ multiplex PCR; TCRdb stores in-frame clones only, minus some. That table gives V, J and clone size, and the DNA gave D and trimming. The sample lists some 56,000 clones; 65% to 90% were seen once. The trim removed 0 bases at V and 6 bases at J, leaving 7 bases unmatched. This CDR3 is 16 amino acids long. Germline V gene lookup returns CDR1 SGHAT and CDR2 FQDESV (reference sequence). This specimen belongs to a study of cytomegalovirus exposure and HLA in healthy donors. Study-wide points: It was reported that the classifier diagnosed cytomegalovirus status with high specificity and sensitivity in both the original and validation cohorts.

The specimen was PBMCs. The chain uses TRBV11-1 and TRBJ2-7; TRBD2 agrees at 11 bases. The receptor was derived from a human donor in good health. The CDR3 sequence is CASSLATSGGAGEQYF. CDR3 bases: TGTGCCAGCAGCTTAGCCACTAGCGGGGGAGCCGGCGAGCAGTACTTC.